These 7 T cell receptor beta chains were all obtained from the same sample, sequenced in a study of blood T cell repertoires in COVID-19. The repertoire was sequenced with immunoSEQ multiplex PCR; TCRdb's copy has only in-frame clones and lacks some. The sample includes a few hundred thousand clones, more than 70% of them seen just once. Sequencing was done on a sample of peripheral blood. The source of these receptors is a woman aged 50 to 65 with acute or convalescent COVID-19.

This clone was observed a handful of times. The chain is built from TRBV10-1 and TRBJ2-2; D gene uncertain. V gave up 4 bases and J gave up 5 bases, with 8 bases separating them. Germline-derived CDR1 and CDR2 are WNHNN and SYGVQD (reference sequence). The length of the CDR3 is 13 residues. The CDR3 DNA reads TGCGCCAGCAGTGTGTTCAGGACCGGGGAGCTGTTTTTT. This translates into CASSVFRTGELFF.

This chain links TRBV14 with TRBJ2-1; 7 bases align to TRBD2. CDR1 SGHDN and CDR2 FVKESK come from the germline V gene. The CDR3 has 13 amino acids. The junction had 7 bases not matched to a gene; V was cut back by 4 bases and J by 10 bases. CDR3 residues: CASSLARGVEQFF. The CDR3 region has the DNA TGTGCCAGCAGCCTAGCCCGGGGGGTGGAGCAGTTCTTC.

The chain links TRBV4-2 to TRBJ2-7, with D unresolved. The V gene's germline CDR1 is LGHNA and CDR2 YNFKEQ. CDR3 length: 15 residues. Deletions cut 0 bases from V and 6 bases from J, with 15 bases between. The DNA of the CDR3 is TGTGCCAGCAGCCAAGATATTGACCCCCAGGCCGAGCAGTACTTC. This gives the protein CASSQDIDPQAEQYF.

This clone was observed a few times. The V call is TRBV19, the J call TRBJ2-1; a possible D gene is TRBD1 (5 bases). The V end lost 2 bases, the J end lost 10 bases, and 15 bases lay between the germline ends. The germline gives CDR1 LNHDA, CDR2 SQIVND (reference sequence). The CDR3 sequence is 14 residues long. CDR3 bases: TGTGCCAGTAGTATACTAAAGGGGCAAGGGGAGCAGTTCTTC. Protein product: CASSILKGQGEQFF.

Written as DNA, the CDR3 is TGCGCCAGCAGCCAAGAAACCGCTAGCCTAGCCAAAAACATTCAGTACTTC. It yields the protein CASSQETASLAKNIQYF. The rearrangement links TRBV4-1 to TRBJ2-4; maybe TRBD2 (5 bases). This CDR3 region has 17 residues. CDR1 and CDR2 from the germline V gene are MGHRA and YSYEKL. V lost 0 bases to trimming and J lost 0 bases, with 12 bases between them.

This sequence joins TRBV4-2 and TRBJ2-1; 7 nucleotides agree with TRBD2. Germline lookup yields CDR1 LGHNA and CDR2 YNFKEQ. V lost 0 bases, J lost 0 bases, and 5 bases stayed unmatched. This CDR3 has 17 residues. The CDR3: CASSQERGTSSYNEQFF. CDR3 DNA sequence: TGTGCCAGCAGCCAAGAGCGGGGGACGAGCTCCTACAATGAGCAGTTCTTC.

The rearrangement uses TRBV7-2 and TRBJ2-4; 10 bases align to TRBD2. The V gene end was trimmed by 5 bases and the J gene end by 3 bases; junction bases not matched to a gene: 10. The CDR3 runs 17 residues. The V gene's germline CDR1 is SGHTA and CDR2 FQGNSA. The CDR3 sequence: CASSPPSGRRGKNIQYF. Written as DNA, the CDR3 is TGTGCCAGCAGCCCCCCTAGCGGGAGACGAGGCAAAAACATTCAGTACTTC.